This T cell receptor (beta chain) was captured in a study of metastatic and nonmetastatic thyroid tumors. The wider study: A comparison of repertoires was made across blood and tumor or nodule tissue from malignant and benign thyroid patients. Whole-study findings and limits: It was reported that TCR beta diversity was significantly higher in malignant thyroid tumors than benign nodules, in blood and tumor.

On this clone: Its specificity is unknown. As the CDR3 is not closed by the conserved phenylalanine or tryptophan, this likely results from a read error.

No treatment of any kind had been given to any patient before thyroid surgery. Study processing details: Built for papillary thyroid cancer, a distant-metastasis classifier drew on CDR3 differences across clinicopathological groups. TCRdb recomputed clones from the PCR reads via MiXCR. The V and J calls were not made by the authors but by TCRdb's processing. The sample has more than 10,000 clones; about 30% are singletons. The V gene lost 4 bases and the J gene lost 1 base, with 19 bases spanning the gap. Germline V CDR1 and CDR2: MNHNS, SASEGT. This CDR3 comprises 17 residues. This receptor was identified in a female donor with papillary thyroid cancer or a benign thyroid nodule (not recorded which). Some clones in this sample may be carry-over from other donors' samples. The sample was tumor tissue. This sequence joins TRBV6-1 and TRBJ1-2; D is uncertain. CDR3 nucleotides: TGTGCCAGCAGTGTAACCCCGGGCGGCAGGAATAACTATGGCTACACCTCC. It specifies CASSVTPGGRNNYGYTS.